The rows below give T cell receptor beta chains drawn from one sample of a study of T cells in Graves' hyperthyroidism and ophthalmopathy. TCRdb recomputed calls from the multiplex PCR reads with MiXCR, one row per CDR3 protein. The sample has roughly 500,000 distinct CDR3 sequences; 15% to 20% are singletons. Sequenced material: blood. The source of these receptors is a woman younger than 45 with Graves' ophthalmopathy. The CDR3 runs from the conserved cysteine through the conserved F or W. The order of the fields is V gene, clone size, D gene, J gene, CDR3 DNA, CDR3 protein. D genes are given only for firm matches. A row's size may be missing; if present it is once, few, many or a size class.

V gene: TRBV2; clone size: many; D gene: TRBD2; J gene: TRBJ2-7; CDR3 DNA: TGTGCCAGCAGTGCCCTAGCGGGAATCGGCTACGAGCAGTACTTC; CDR3 protein: CASSALAGIGYEQYF
V gene: TRBV14; clone size: few; D gene: NA; J gene: TRBJ1-1; CDR3 DNA: TGTGCCAGCAGCCAAGTAGGCGGGGTGAACACTGAAGCTTTCTTT; CDR3 protein: CASSQVGGVNTEAFF
V gene: TRBV10-3; clone size: NA; D gene: NA; J gene: TRBJ2-4; CDR3 DNA: TGTGCCATCGGACCCGGCTCCAAAAACATTCAGTACTTC; CDR3 protein: CAIGPGSKNIQYF
V gene: TRBV12-3/TRBV12-4; clone size: few; D gene: TRBD2; J gene: TRBJ2-7; CDR3 DNA: TGTGCCAGCACTCGGGGGGGGGGATACGAGCAGTACTTC; CDR3 protein: CASTRGGGYEQYF
V gene: TRBV7-2; clone size: many; D gene: NA; J gene: TRBJ2-2; CDR3 DNA: TGTGCCAGCAGCCCGACTGGAACGGGCTACAACACCGGGGAGCTGTTTTTT; CDR3 protein: CASSPTGTGYNTGELFF
V gene: TRBV5-1; clone size: NA; D gene: NA; J gene: TRBJ2-1; CDR3 DNA: TGTGCCAGCAGTCGGTATGGGAATGAGCAGTTCTTC; CDR3 protein: CASSRYGNEQFF
V gene: TRBV19; clone size: NA; D gene: NA; J gene: TRBJ2-7; CDR3 DNA: TGTGCCAGTAGTATTTACCAGGGGAGTAACGAGCAGTACTTC; CDR3 protein: CASSIYQGSNEQYF
V gene: TRBV7-9; clone size: few; D gene: NA; J gene: TRBJ2-3; CDR3 DNA: TGTGCCAGCAGCTTAGTCTCATCCGATACGCAGTATTTT; CDR3 protein: CASSLVSSDTQYF
V gene: TRBV28; clone size: many; D gene: NA; J gene: TRBJ2-3; CDR3 DNA: TGTGCCAGCAGTTTAGACGCCGCTGAGGGCCTAAGGACGCAGTATTTT; CDR3 protein: CASSLDAAEGLRTQYF
V gene: TRBV12-3/TRBV12-4; clone size: many; D gene: NA; J gene: TRBJ2-1; CDR3 DNA: TGTGCCAGCAAAGGGGGGGGGGACCCCTACAATGAGCAGTTCTTC; CDR3 protein: CASKGGGDPYNEQFF
V gene: TRBV3-1; clone size: many; D gene: NA; J gene: TRBJ2-5; CDR3 DNA: TGTGCCAGCAGCCAAGAGGGGCTAGGGGCGGCCCAAGAGACCCAGTACTTC; CDR3 protein: CASSQEGLGAAQETQYF
V gene: TRBV7-3; clone size: many; D gene: NA; J gene: TRBJ1-2; CDR3 DNA: TGTGCCAGCAGCTTAGGAGGGACAACGAGTGGCTACACCTTC; CDR3 protein: CASSLGGTTSGYTF
V gene: TRBV20-1; clone size: many; D gene: TRBD2; J gene: TRBJ2-3; CDR3 DNA: TGCAGTGTAGGGACTAGCCAAAATCCGAGCACAGATACGCAGTATTTT; CDR3 protein: CSVGTSQNPSTDTQYF
V gene: TRBV12-3/TRBV12-4; clone size: NA; D gene: NA; J gene: TRBJ1-5; CDR3 DNA: TGTGCCAGCAGTTTGGGGGGCTCCTATCAGCCCCAGCATTTT; CDR3 protein: CASSLGGSYQPQHF
V gene: TRBV7-2; clone size: few; D gene: TRBD2; J gene: TRBJ2-1; CDR3 DNA: TGTGCCAGCAGCTTAGTGACTAGCGGGAGCGGGTACAATGAGCAGTTCTTC; CDR3 protein: CASSLVTSGSGYNEQFF
V gene: TRBV29-1; clone size: many; D gene: NA; J gene: TRBJ2-5; CDR3 DNA: TGCAGCGTTGCTAGCCCTACTCAAGAGACCCAGTACTTC; CDR3 protein: CSVASPTQETQYF
V gene: TRBV20-1; clone size: many; D gene: TRBD1; J gene: TRBJ2-2; CDR3 DNA: TGCAGTGCTAGGACAGGGAACCGTTACGGGGAGCTGTTTTTT; CDR3 protein: CSARTGNRYGELFF
V gene: TRBV18; clone size: many; D gene: TRBD1; J gene: TRBJ1-4; CDR3 DNA: TGTGCCAGCTCACAGGCCCGACAGGGTGAAAAACTGTTTTTT; CDR3 protein: CASSQARQGEKLFF
V gene: TRBV28; clone size: many; D gene: TRBD2; J gene: TRBJ2-1; CDR3 DNA: TGTGCCAGCAGTTTGGGCACTAGCGGGAGCTACAATGAGCAGTTCTTC; CDR3 protein: CASSLGTSGSYNEQFF
V gene: TRBV20-1; clone size: many; D gene: NA; J gene: TRBJ2-5; CDR3 DNA: TGCAGTGCTGGACAGGGAGGGCAAGAGACCCAGTACTTC; CDR3 protein: CSAGQGGQETQYF
V gene: TRBV2; clone size: many; D gene: TRBD1; J gene: TRBJ2-7; CDR3 DNA: TGTGCCAGCAGAACCGGGACAGGAGTTTTCGAGCAGTACTTC; CDR3 protein: CASRTGTGVFEQYF
V gene: TRBV27; clone size: NA; D gene: NA; J gene: TRBJ2-3; CDR3 DNA: TGTGCCAGCAGTTTTTGGTACGGAGACACAGATACGCAGTATTTT; CDR3 protein: CASSFWYGDTDTQYF
V gene: TRBV10-2; clone size: few; D gene: TRBD2; J gene: TRBJ2-5; CDR3 DNA: TGCGCCAGCAACCTAGCGGGGTTGCAAGAGACCCAGTACTTC; CDR3 protein: CASNLAGLQETQYF
V gene: TRBV20-1; clone size: many; D gene: NA; J gene: TRBJ2-3; CDR3 DNA: TGCAGTGCTAGAGATCTTGGGAGCTGGCCCCCAGATACGCAGTATTTT; CDR3 protein: CSARDLGSWPPDTQYF
V gene: TRBV7-2; clone size: many; D gene: TRBD2; J gene: TRBJ2-3; CDR3 DNA: TGTGCCAGCAGCTTAGTTGGGACTAGCGGGAGGGGCACAGATACGCAGTATTTT; CDR3 protein: CASSLVGTSGRGTDTQYF
V gene: TRBV7-2; clone size: few; D gene: NA; J gene: TRBJ1-1; CDR3 DNA: TGTGCCAGCAGTCCCTACGCGGTCGTGGCTTTCTTT; CDR3 protein: CASSPYAVVAFF
V gene: TRBV28; clone size: few; D gene: TRBD1; J gene: TRBJ1-6; CDR3 DNA: TGTGCCAGCAGTTACGGGACAGGGCATTCACCCCTCCACTTT; CDR3 protein: CASSYGTGHSPLHF
V gene: TRBV5-1; clone size: many; D gene: TRBD2; J gene: TRBJ2-2; CDR3 DNA: TGCGCCAGCAGCCATAGCGGGATCGACACCGGGGAGCTGTTTTTT; CDR3 protein: CASSHSGIDTGELFF
V gene: TRBV12-3/TRBV12-4; clone size: many; D gene: TRBD2; J gene: TRBJ2-5; CDR3 DNA: TGTGCCAGCAGCCCCGGGACTACCTCCCAGGAGACCCAGTACTTC; CDR3 protein: CASSPGTTSQETQYF
V gene: TRBV7-6; clone size: many; D gene: NA; J gene: TRBJ2-1; CDR3 DNA: TGTGCCAGCAGCGTAATGGGTGCTCGCCGGGGGGAGCAGTTCTTC; CDR3 protein: CASSVMGARRGEQFF
V gene: TRBV6-1; clone size: many; D gene: NA; J gene: TRBJ1-5; CDR3 DNA: TGTGCCAGCGGTCCCTCATCCACCAATCAGCCCCAGCATTTT; CDR3 protein: CASGPSSTNQPQHF
V gene: TRBV7-2; clone size: many; D gene: NA; J gene: TRBJ2-3; CDR3 DNA: TGTGCCAGCAGCTTAGGAGGCAGGACCGCTTCAGATACGCAGTATTTT; CDR3 protein: CASSLGGRTASDTQYF
V gene: TRBV28; clone size: many; D gene: TRBD2; J gene: TRBJ2-7; CDR3 DNA: TGTGCCAGCAGTTTCGGGCGGGGGATCGCCTACGAGCAGTACTTC; CDR3 protein: CASSFGRGIAYEQYF
V gene: TRBV10-1; clone size: few; D gene: TRBD2; J gene: TRBJ2-1; CDR3 DNA: TGCGCCAGCAGTGATGTTAGCGGGAGCGATGAGCAGTTCTTC; CDR3 protein: CASSDVSGSDEQFF
V gene: TRBV7-3; clone size: NA; D gene: TRBD2; J gene: TRBJ2-1; CDR3 DNA: TGTGCCAGCAGCTTATTACCGGGACTAGCGGGAGTCGTTGAGCAGTTCTTC; CDR3 protein: CASSLLPGLAGVVEQFF
V gene: TRBV20-1; clone size: NA; D gene: TRBD1; J gene: TRBJ1-6; CDR3 DNA: TGCAGTGCTAGCGTCCCGGGACAGTCCATCCTCCACTTT; CDR3 protein: CSASVPGQSILHF
V gene: TRBV3-1; clone size: many; D gene: NA; J gene: TRBJ2-2; CDR3 DNA: TGTGCCAGCAGCCAAGAAGGACGAGAGCCCCGGAGCACCGGGGAGCTGTTTTTT; CDR3 protein: CASSQEGREPRSTGELFF
V gene: TRBV29-1; clone size: NA; D gene: NA; J gene: TRBJ1-5; CDR3 DNA: TGCAGCGCTGACGCCCAGCCCCAGCATTTT; CDR3 protein: CSADAQPQHF
V gene: TRBV7-3; clone size: many; D gene: TRBD2; J gene: TRBJ2-1; CDR3 DNA: TGTGCCAGCAGCTCAGTGGGGACTACCCTATACAATGAGCAGTTCTTC; CDR3 protein: CASSSVGTTLYNEQFF
V gene: TRBV14; clone size: NA; D gene: NA; J gene: TRBJ2-7; CDR3 DNA: TGTGCCAGCAGCGGACACAAATCCTACGAGCAGTACTTC; CDR3 protein: CASSGHKSYEQYF
V gene: TRBV5-1; clone size: few; D gene: NA; J gene: TRBJ2-7; CDR3 DNA: TGCGCCAGCAGCTTGGGGACCCCTGGCGAGCAGTACTTC; CDR3 protein: CASSLGTPGEQYF
V gene: TRBV12-3/TRBV12-4; clone size: NA; D gene: TRBD1; J gene: TRBJ2-3; CDR3 DNA: TGTGCCAGCAGAATTACAGGGGAAACAGATACGCAGTATTTT; CDR3 protein: CASRITGETDTQYF
V gene: TRBV7-9; clone size: NA; D gene: NA; J gene: TRBJ2-1; CDR3 DNA: TGTGCCAGCAGCTTAGTGTTGGGCTCCTACAATGAGCAGTTCTTC; CDR3 protein: CASSLVLGSYNEQFF
V gene: TRBV5-8; clone size: many; D gene: NA; J gene: TRBJ1-1; CDR3 DNA: TGTGCCAGCAGCGACGGACAGAACCACAGGCCTGAAGCTTTCTTT; CDR3 protein: CASSDGQNHRPEAFF
V gene: TRBV10-3; clone size: few; D gene: NA; J gene: TRBJ2-3; CDR3 DNA: TGTGCCACCCATCCGAAGCCCACAGATACGCAGTATTTT; CDR3 protein: CATHPKPTDTQYF
V gene: TRBV20-1; clone size: many; D gene: NA; J gene: TRBJ1-1; CDR3 DNA: TGCAGTGCTAAGGGGGACACTGAAGCTTTCTTT; CDR3 protein: CSAKGDTEAFF
V gene: TRBV6-1; clone size: many; D gene: NA; J gene: TRBJ2-1; CDR3 DNA: TGTGCCAGCAGTACGGCGCGGCAGCACAATGAGCAGTTCTTC; CDR3 protein: CASSTARQHNEQFF
V gene: TRBV28; clone size: many; D gene: TRBD2; J gene: TRBJ2-5; CDR3 DNA: TGTGCCAGCAGTTCCCTGAATACGAGCGGGAAAGAGACCCAGTACTTC; CDR3 protein: CASSSLNTSGKETQYF